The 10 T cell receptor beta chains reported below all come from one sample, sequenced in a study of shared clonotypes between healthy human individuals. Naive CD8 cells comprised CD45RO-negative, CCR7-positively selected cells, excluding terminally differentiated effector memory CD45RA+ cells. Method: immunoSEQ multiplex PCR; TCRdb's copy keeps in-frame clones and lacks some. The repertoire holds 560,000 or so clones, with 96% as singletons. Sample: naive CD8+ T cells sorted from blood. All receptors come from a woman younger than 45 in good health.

The CDR3: CASKRGRVQGGVGNTEAFF. CDR3 in DNA: TGCGCCAGCAAAAGGGGACGCGTACAAGGCGGGGTTGGGAACACTGAAGCTTTCTTT. This chain uses TRBV5-1 with TRBJ1-1; a weak D match, TRBD1 (5 bases). CDR1 SGHRS and CDR2 YFSETQ come from the germline V gene. This CDR3 is 19 amino acids long. Trimming shortened V by 6 bases and J by 1 base, and 28 bases separated the two germline ends.

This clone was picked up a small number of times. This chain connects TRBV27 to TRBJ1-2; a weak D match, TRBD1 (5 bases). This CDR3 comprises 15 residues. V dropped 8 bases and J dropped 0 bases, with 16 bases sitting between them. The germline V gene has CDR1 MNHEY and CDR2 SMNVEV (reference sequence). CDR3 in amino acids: CASWGVTRTNYGYTF. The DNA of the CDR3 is TGTGCCAGCTGGGGGGTAACAAGGACTAACTATGGCTACACCTTC.

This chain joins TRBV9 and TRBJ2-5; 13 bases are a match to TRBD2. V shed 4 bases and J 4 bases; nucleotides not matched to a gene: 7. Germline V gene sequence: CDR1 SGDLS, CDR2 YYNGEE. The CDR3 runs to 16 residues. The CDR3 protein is CASSPGLAGVTETQYF. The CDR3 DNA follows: TGTGCCAGCAGCCCAGGACTAGCGGGAGTCACAGAGACCCAGTACTTC.

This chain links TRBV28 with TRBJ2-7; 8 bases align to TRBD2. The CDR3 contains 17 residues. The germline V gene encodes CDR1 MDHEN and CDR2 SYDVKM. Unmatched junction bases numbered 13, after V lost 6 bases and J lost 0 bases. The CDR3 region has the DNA TGTGCCAGCAGCCGTCGCCGAGCGGGAGTTAGCTCCTACGAGCAGTACTTC. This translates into CASSRRRAGVSSYEQYF.

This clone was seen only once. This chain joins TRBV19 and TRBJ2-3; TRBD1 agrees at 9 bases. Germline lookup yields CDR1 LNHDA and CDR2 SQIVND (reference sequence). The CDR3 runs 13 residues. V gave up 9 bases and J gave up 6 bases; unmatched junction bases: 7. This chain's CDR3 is CASTGQGRDTQYF. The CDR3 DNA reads TGTGCCAGCACGGGACAGGGAAGGGATACGCAGTATTTT.

This chain's CDR3 is CASSLYDYEQYF. DNA of the CDR3: TGTGCCAGCAGCTTATATGACTACGAGCAGTACTTC. The genes are TRBV7-8 and TRBJ2-7; D remains ambiguous. The CDR3 spans 12 residues. Germline V gene data show CDR1 as SGHVS and CDR2 as FQNEAQ. V was cut by 2 bases and J by 3 bases, with 5 bases left in between.

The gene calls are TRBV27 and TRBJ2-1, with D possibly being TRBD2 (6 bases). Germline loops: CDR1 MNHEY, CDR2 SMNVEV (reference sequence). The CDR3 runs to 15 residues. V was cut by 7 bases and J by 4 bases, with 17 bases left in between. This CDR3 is CASKPKGLPYNEQFF. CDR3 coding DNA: TGTGCCAGCAAACCGAAAGGACTACCGTACAATGAGCAGTTCTTC.

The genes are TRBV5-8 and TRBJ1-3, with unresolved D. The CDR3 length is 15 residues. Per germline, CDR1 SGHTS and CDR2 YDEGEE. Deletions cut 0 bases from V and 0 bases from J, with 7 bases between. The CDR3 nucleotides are TGTGCCAGCAGCTTGGAACGGAGCTCTGGAAACACCATATATTTT. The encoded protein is CASSLERSSGNTIYF.

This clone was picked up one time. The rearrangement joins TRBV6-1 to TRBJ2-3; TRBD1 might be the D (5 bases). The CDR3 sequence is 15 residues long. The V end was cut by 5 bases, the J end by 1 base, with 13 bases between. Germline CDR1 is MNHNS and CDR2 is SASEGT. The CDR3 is CASSLLVRGTDTQYF. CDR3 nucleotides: TGTGCCAGCAGTCTTCTTGTCAGGGGCACAGATACGCAGTATTTT.

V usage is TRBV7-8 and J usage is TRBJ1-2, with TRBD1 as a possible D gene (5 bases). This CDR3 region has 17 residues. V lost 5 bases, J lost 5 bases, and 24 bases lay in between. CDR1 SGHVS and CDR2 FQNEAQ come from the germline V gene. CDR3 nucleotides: TGTGCCAGCAGCCCTTCTACTGGGGGACTGAGTTTTTATGGCTACACCTTC. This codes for CASSPSTGGLSFYGYTF.